This T cell receptor (beta chain) came from a study of CD8 T cells in Susac syndrome. As to this clonotype: The germline gene is not matched at one end of the junction; a read error may be the cause.

The CDR3 totals 17 residues. Germline CDR1 and CDR2: SEHNR and FQNEAQ (reference sequence). The authors reverse transcribed roughly 0.5 to 1 ug RNA with random hexamers. TCRdb redid the calling of the immunoSEQ multiplex PCR reads with MiXCR, one entry per CDR3 protein. Among about 130,000 distinct CDR3 sequences listed, 85% to 95% were seen once. Patients having Susac syndrome satisfied recently defined diagnostic criteria for definite or probable disease. Sequencing used CD8+ T cells from PBMCs. The chain combines TRBV7-9 with TRBJ2-1, with D maybe TRBD2 (5 bases). The receptor was isolated from a human donor with Susac syndrome. The CDR3: CASSLAPMSISYNEQFF. CDR3 nucleotide sequence: TGTGCCAGCAGCCTAGCCCCGATGTCTATATCCTACAATGAGCAGTTCTTC. The entire variable domain, with the rest obtained from reference TRBV7-9 and TRBJ2-1, is as follows: DTGVSQNPRHKITKRGQNVTFRCDPISEHNRLYWYRQTLGQGPEFLTYFQNEAQLEKSRLLSDRFSAERPKGSFSTLEIQRTEQGDSAMYLCASSLAPMSISYNEQFFGPGTRLTVL.